Listed below are T cell receptor beta chains from one sample, sequenced in a study of shared clonotypes between healthy human individuals. Here immunoSEQ multiplex PCR was the method, and the copy in TCRdb shows in-frame clones only, minus some. The table records hundreds of thousands of clones, roughly 70% of them present only once. The sequenced sample was memory CD4+ T cells sorted from blood. These receptors were collected from a woman aged 25 to 39 in good health. The CDR3 runs from the conserved cysteine through the conserved F or W. The D gene is left open where the match is weak.

TRBD2 | TRBJ2-5 | TRBV7-8 | CASSLDLASGRAKTQYF
- | TRBJ1-6 | TRBV19 | CATKEIYNSPLHF
TRBD1 | TRBJ1-5 | TRBV19 | CASNNRGATQPQHF
- | TRBJ2-2 | TRBV7-9 | CASSLAPGELFF
TRBD1 | TRBJ2-7 | TRBV7-6 | CASSLKTGVTGEQYF
- | TRBJ2-7 | TRBV20-1 | CSAKGRIF
- | TRBJ1-1 | TRBV5-5 | CASSLAESIWEAFF
TRBD1 | TRBJ1-1 | TRBV2 | CASRTGGAYTEAFF
- | TRBJ2-5 | TRBV7-8 | CASSLGWAFQETQYF
TRBD1 | TRBJ2-1 | TRBV30 | CAWSVGTGAFLGYNEQFF
TRBD1 | TRBJ1-6 | TRBV30 | CAWGTDHNSPLHF
- | TRBJ1-4 | TRBV25-1 | CASSEQQGGEKLFF
- | TRBJ1-1 | TRBV7-2 | CASSLAGTSEAFF
- | TRBJ1-1 | TRBV19 | CASSIQRNTEAFF
- | TRBJ1-5 | TRBV21-1 | CASSGTGARPQHF
TRBD2 | TRBJ2-1 | TRBV6-6 | CASNPGTTYNEQFF
TRBD2 | TRBJ2-7 | TRBV5-1 | CASSTQALAGVSYEQYF
TRBD1 | TRBJ1-4 | TRBV7-8 | CASSQGDIPGSGLFF
TRBD1 | TRBJ2-5 | TRBV5-5 | CASSRDRGPQETQYF
TRBD2 | TRBJ2-5 | TRBV5-1 | CASSPVPGLAGETQYF
- | TRBJ2-1 | TRBV6-5 | CASRGDRNEQFF
- | TRBJ2-7 | TRBV11-2 | CASSLDQRRKFRSSYEQYF
TRBD2 | TRBJ2-7 | TRBV7-2 | CASSERLAGAYEQYF
TRBD2 | TRBJ2-7 | TRBV30 | CAWRRGSEDEQYF
- | TRBJ2-2 | TRBV15 | CAATRGTGELFF
- | TRBJ1-5 | TRBV7-2 | CASSHSAQGIQPQHF
- | TRBJ2-7 | TRBV25-1 | CASSPASYEQYF
- | TRBJ2-3 | TRBV15 | CATRNWDTQYF
- | TRBJ2-5 | TRBV2 | CASSDRSETQYF
- | TRBJ1-2 | TRBV9 | CASSPPGLPDYGYTF
- | TRBJ2-3 | TRBV5-1 | CASSSHPGTDTQYF
TRBD2 | TRBJ2-1 | TRBV5-4 | CASGSGSSNEQFF
TRBD1 | TRBJ2-5 | TRBV11-2 | CASSPFGLTGTGAETQYF